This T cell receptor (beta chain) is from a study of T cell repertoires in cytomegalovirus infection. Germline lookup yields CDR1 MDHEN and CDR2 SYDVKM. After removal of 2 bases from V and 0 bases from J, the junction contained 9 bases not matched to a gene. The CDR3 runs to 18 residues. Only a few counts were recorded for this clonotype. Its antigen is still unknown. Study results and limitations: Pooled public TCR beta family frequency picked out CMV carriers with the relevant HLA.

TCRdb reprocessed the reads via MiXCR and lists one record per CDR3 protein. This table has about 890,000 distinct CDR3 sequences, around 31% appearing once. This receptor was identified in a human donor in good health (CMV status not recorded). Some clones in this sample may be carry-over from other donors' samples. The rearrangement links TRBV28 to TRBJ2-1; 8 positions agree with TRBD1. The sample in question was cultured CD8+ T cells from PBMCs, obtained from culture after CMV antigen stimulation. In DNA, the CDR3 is TGTGCCAGCAGTTTAGGACAGGGCTTCTTCGTCTCCTACAATGAGCAGTTCTTC. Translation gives CASSLGQGFFVSYNEQFF. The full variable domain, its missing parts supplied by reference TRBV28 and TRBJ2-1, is DVKVTQSSRYLVKRTGEKVFLECVQDMDHENMFWYRQDPGLGLRLIYFSYDVKMKEKGDIPEGYSVSREKKERFSLILESASTNQTSMYLCASSLGQGFFVSYNEQFFGPGTRLTVL.